The table lists the clone carrying this T cell receptor beta chain with a few counts. The sample is drawn from a study of blood T cell repertoires in COVID-19. As for the study in general: Acute and convalescent COVID-19 samples came from the United States, Italy and Spain. T cells, B-cell-depleted T cells, or PBMCs provided the cDNA or gDNA that served as material.

In the study's own analysis: Amplification of reference gene primers provided the estimated nucleated cell counts. Profiled with immunoSEQ multiplex PCR; TCRdb holds only in-frame clones, not every one. V and J calls plus clone size are reproduced from that table; the DNA served to infer D and trimming. Of about 360,000 clones listed, around 84% are singletons. CDR1 and CDR2 (germline): MNHNS, SASEGT. The length of the CDR3 is 16 residues. V was shortened by 1 base and J by 4 bases, with 14 bases between the two germline ends. The TCR originated in a human donor with acute or convalescent COVID-19. The donor label of this sample is uncertain. Sequences were obtained from peripheral blood. J is TRBJ2-1 and V is TRBV6-1; weak D call: TRBD1 (6 bases). CDR3 amino acids: CASSEVAWTEYNEQFF. CDR3 sequence (DNA): TGTGCCAGCAGTGAAGTGGCCTGGACAGAGTACAATGAGCAGTTCTTC.